This is a list of T cell receptor beta chains from one sample in a study of post-analysis software for immune sequencing data. Each CDR3 protein is one row after TCRdb ran MiXCR on the PCR reads. The sample includes some 700,000 distinct CDR3 sequences, approximately 59% of them seen just once. Sequencing was done on a sample of blood. The receptor source for this set is a girl aged 2-9 years with multiple sclerosis. CDR3s include the opening cysteine and the closing phenylalanine or tryptophan. The D gene is left open where the match is weak. Clone size is shown for a subset of rows, as once, few, many or a class of expanded clone.

abundance,d_gene,j_gene,v_gene,CDR3nt,CDR3aa
-,-,TRBJ1-2,TRBV9,TGTGCCAGCAGTTCCTCGGGGAACGGCTACACCTTC,CASSSSGNGYTF
-,TRBD1,TRBJ2-7,TRBV5-1,TGCGCCAGCAGCTTCGGACAGGGCTGCGAGCAGTACTTC,CASSFGQGCEQYF
-,-,TRBJ2-7,TRBV6-2/TRBV6-3,TGTGCCAGCAGTTACGTGTTGGGAGTGCAGTACTTC,CASSYVLGVQYF
few,TRBD2,TRBJ2-5,TRBV29-1,TGCAGCGTTGAAGATCTGACTAGCGGGGGGGTTTCGCAAGAGACCCAGTACTTC,CSVEDLTSGGVSQETQYF
-,TRBD2,TRBJ2-1,TRBV3-1,TGTGCCAGCAGCCCACGGAGCGGGGGGGCCCGTGAGCAGTTCTTC,CASSPRSGGAREQFF
-,TRBD2,TRBJ2-1,TRBV4-1,TGCGCCAGCAGCCAAGCAGTCTCGGGGGGCTCCTACAATGAGCAGTTCTTC,CASSQAVSGGSYNEQFF
-,-,TRBJ1-2,TRBV25-1,TGTGCCAGTTCGGACCGCTTCGCTGGATTAGGCTACACCTTC,CASSDRFAGLGYTF
-,TRBD1,TRBJ2-5,TRBV9,TGTGCCAGCAGCGTGGGGACAGGGGGCCTTCAACGCCAAGAGACCCAGTACTTC,CASSVGTGGLQRQETQYF
-,TRBD1,TRBJ1-2,TRBV12-3/TRBV12-4,TGTGCCAGCAGCATTGACAGGGGCTATGGCTACACCTTC,CASSIDRGYGYTF
-,TRBD2,TRBJ2-7,TRBV6-2/TRBV6-3,TGTGCCAGCAGTCAATCGGGAGGCGTCTACGAGCAGTACTTC,CASSQSGGVYEQYF
few,TRBD2,TRBJ2-3,TRBV6-6,TGTGCCAGCACTGTACTAGCGACCACAGATACGCAGTATTTT,CASTVLATTDTQYF
-,-,TRBJ2-7,TRBV7-3,TGTGCCAGCAGCTCCGGACTACAGGGTCTCAACGAGCAGTACTTC,CASSSGLQGLNEQYF
few,TRBD1,TRBJ2-1,TRBV12-3/TRBV12-4,TGTGCCAGCATCACGGACAGGGGGAGAGGTGAGCAGTTCTTC,CASITDRGRGEQFF
-,TRBD2,TRBJ2-6,TRBV11-3,TGTGCCAGCAGCCATCGGACTAGCGGGGTTCTAGGAGCCAACGTCCTGACTTTC,CASSHRTSGVLGANVLTF
-,-,TRBJ1-2,TRBV20-1,TGCAGTGCTAGAGATGGGTTGACATCTTATGGCTACACCTTC,CSARDGLTSYGYTF
-,-,TRBJ1-4,TRBV7-2,TGTGCCAGCAGCTTCCGAACAACTAATGAAAAACTGTTTTTT,CASSFRTTNEKLFF
few,-,TRBJ2-3,TRBV5-1,TGCGCCAGCAGCTTGGTCATGGACACAGATACGCAGTATTTT,CASSLVMDTDTQYF
-,TRBD2,TRBJ2-3,TRBV6-4,TGTGCCAGCAGTGAGGTAGCGGGGTTGACAGATACGCAGTATTTT,CASSEVAGLTDTQYF
-,-,TRBJ1-5,TRBV7-8,TGTGCCAGCAGCTTAGCGAGGTGGGACACCCAAAATCAGCCCCAGCATTTT,CASSLARWDTQNQPQHF
-,TRBD2,TRBJ2-5,TRBV20-1,TGCAGTGCTAGTCGGACTAGCGGGCAAGAGACCCAGTACTTC,CSASRTSGQETQYF
-,TRBD1,TRBJ1-2,TRBV5-1,TGCGCCAGCAGCCCGTTCCAGGGGGCTGGAGGCTACACCTTC,CASSPFQGAGGYTF
-,TRBD2,TRBJ2-1,TRBV5-1,TGCGCCAGCAGCTTGGAAGTAGCGGGAGGGAGCTCAAATGAGCAGTTCTTC,CASSLEVAGGSSNEQFF
-,-,TRBJ1-2,TRBV7-2,TGTGCCAGCAGCTTAGAAGCCAGGGATCCAGATAGCTACACCTTC,CASSLEARDPDSYTF
few,TRBD1,TRBJ2-5,TRBV20-1,TGCAGTGCTTTGACAGGGGAGGAGACCCAGTACTTC,CSALTGEETQYF
-,TRBD2,TRBJ2-7,TRBV20-1,TGCAGTGCTAGTCTCGGGGACCCGGGAGGCGAGCAGTACTTC,CSASLGDPGGEQYF
-,TRBD2,TRBJ2-5,TRBV7-6,TGTGCCAGCAGCGGGGCCGGTCTAGCGGGAGTGGAGACCCAGTACTTC,CASSGAGLAGVETQYF
few,-,TRBJ1-1,TRBV13,TGTGCCAGCAGCTTGACAGGCCTGAACACTGAAGCTTTCTTT,CASSLTGLNTEAFF
-,-,TRBJ2-1,TRBV29-1,TGCAGCGTCCCCCGCGAAGGGGCCCTATACAATGAGCAGTTCTTC,CSVPREGALYNEQFF
-,-,TRBJ2-1,TRBV4-3,TGCGCCAGTTCGGGCGTCGAGCTCCACCTCGGCCATGAGCAGTTCTTC,CASSGVELHLGHEQFF
-,-,TRBJ2-1,TRBV29-1,-,CSVRAREVNEQFF
few,-,TRBJ1-2,TRBV12-3/TRBV12-4,TGTGCCAGCAGCTTTGGAGGTGGGGATGGCTACACCTTC,CASSFGGGDGYTF
-,TRBD1,TRBJ1-2,TRBV28,TGTGCCAGCAGTTTGAGCGACAGGGACTATGGCTACACCTTC,CASSLSDRDYGYTF
-,TRBD2,TRBJ2-5,TRBV7-8,TGTGCCAGCAGCTTCCCCAGGAGGGGGACTAGCGGGAGCGCCCAAGAGACCCAGTACTTC,CASSFPRRGTSGSAQETQYF
-,TRBD1,TRBJ1-1,TRBV7-9,TGTGCCAGCCCCGGCGGACAGGGAGAAACTGAAGCTTTCTTT,CASPGGQGETEAFF
-,-,TRBJ2-5,TRBV5-5,TGTGCCAGCAGCTTTTGGTTGTCAGAGACCCAGTACTTC,CASSFWLSETQYF
many,TRBD2,TRBJ2-1,TRBV2,TGTGCCAGCAGTGGGACTAGCGGAAGGAATGAGCAGTTCTTC,CASSGTSGRNEQFF
-,-,TRBJ1-1,TRBV6-5,TGTGCCAGCAGTCAGACGGTCTCAAATGAAGCTTTCTTT,CASSQTVSNEAFF
-,-,TRBJ1-1,TRBV6-5,TGTGCCAGCAGTTACTCGGAGAGATTCACGGCTGAAGCTTTCTTT,CASSYSERFTAEAFF
-,TRBD2,TRBJ2-3,TRBV13,TGTGCCAGCAGCTCCCTAGGACTAGCGCCTAGCACAGATACGCAGTATTTT,CASSSLGLAPSTDTQYF
-,-,TRBJ2-1,TRBV7-3,TGTGCCAGCAGCTTAGGGAGGACTACCGATGAGCAGTTCTTC,CASSLGRTTDEQFF
few,-,TRBJ2-1,TRBV29-1,TGCAGCCCCCGGGACAAGTACAATGAGCAGTTCTTC,CSPRDKYNEQFF
once,TRBD2,TRBJ2-3,TRBV4-1,TGCGCCAGCAGCCTCCCCAATGGGACTAGCGGGAGCACAGATACGCAGTATTTT,CASSLPNGTSGSTDTQYF
few,-,TRBJ1-1,TRBV29-1,TGCAGCGTTGAAGATCTAAACACTGAAGCTTTCTTT,CSVEDLNTEAFF
-,-,TRBJ2-7,TRBV6-2/TRBV6-3,TGTGCCAGCAGTTACGGCGGGGCCGCCTACGAGCAGTACTTC,CASSYGGAAYEQYF
-,-,TRBJ1-4,TRBV20-1,TGCAGTGCTAGGACAGTTCCTAATGAAAAACTGTTTTTT,CSARTVPNEKLFF